A single sample is the source of the 9 T cell receptor beta chains below, sequenced in a study of blood T cell repertoires in COVID-19. Measured with immunoSEQ multiplex PCR; TCRdb has only the in-frame clones, and not every one. This table has around 380,000 clones, about 87% appearing once. Material for sequencing was PBMCs or T cells enriched from blood (not recorded which). These receptors originate from a young man who had recovered from COVID-19.

The chain links TRBV5-4 to TRBJ2-5; TRBD1 aligns across 7 bases. The CDR3 spans 14 residues. With 4 bases clipped from V and 3 bases from J, the junction kept 6 bases outside the gene matches. Germline V gene sequence: CDR1 SGHNT, CDR2 YYREEE (reference sequence). The CDR3 sequence: CASSRGTEKETQYF. The CDR3 bases are TGTGCCAGCAGCCGTGGGACAGAAAAAGAGACCCAGTACTTC.

The chain employs TRBV7-8 and TRBJ1-1; no clear D gene. V was trimmed by 2 bases and J by 7 bases, leaving 11 bases between them. Germline V gene sequence: CDR1 SGHVS, CDR2 FQNEAQ. This CDR3 has 13 residues. DNA for the CDR3: TGTGCCAGCAGCTTATCTGAGAGAGGTGAAGCTTTCTTT. Protein sequence: CASSLSERGEAFF.

The chain links TRBV3-1 (or the pseudogene TRBV3-2) to TRBJ1-1, with D possibly matching TRBD1 (5 bases). Trimming took off 3 bases at V and 3 bases at J, with 8 bases between the two ends. This CDR3 has 13 residues. In germline, CDR1 is LGHDT, CDR2 YNNKEL (reference sequence). CDR3 bases: TGTGCCAGCAGCCACGGGGGGGACACTGAAGCTTTCTTT. This codes for CASSHGGDTEAFF.

This chain joins TRBV9 and TRBJ1-3, with D unresolved. This CDR3 has 14 amino acids. CDR1 SGDLS and CDR2 YYNGEE come from the germline V gene. Trimming left V 5 bases short and J 0 bases short, with 9 bases between. CDR3: CASSRLSSGNTIYF. CDR3 sequence (DNA): TGTGCCAGCAGTCGACTGTCCTCTGGAAACACCATATATTTT.

This chain connects TRBV5-4 to TRBJ1-6, with a weak D call TRBD1 (5 bases). Germline assignment: CDR1 SGHNT and CDR2 YYREEE (reference sequence). CDR3 size: 15 residues. The germline V and J ends were trimmed by 1 base and 7 bases, with 12 bases remaining between them. CDR3 DNA: TGTGCCAGCAGCTTGCAGGGCAGGGTGAATTCACCCCTCCACTTT. Translation: CASSLQGRVNSPLHF.

The chain employs TRBV30 and TRBJ1-6; no firm D call. The CDR3 sequence is 15 residues long. V lost 5 bases, J lost 0 bases, and 11 bases lay in between. From germline, CDR1 is GTSNPN and CDR2 SVGIG (reference sequence). CDR3 protein: CAWGPTSSYNSPLHF. The CDR3 DNA reads TGTGCCTGGGGACCCACGAGCTCCTATAATTCACCCCTCCACTTT. The entire variable domain, with the rest obtained from reference TRBV30 and TRBJ1-6, is as follows: SQTIHQWPATLVQPVGSPLSLECTVEGTSNPNLYWYRQAAGRGLQLLFYSVGIGQISSEVPQNLSASRPQDRQFILSSKKLLLSDSGFYLCAWGPTSSYNSPLHFGNGTRLTVT.

The CDR3 nucleotides read TGTGCCAGCAGCTTGGGACTTGTCTCCTACGAGCAGTACTTC. Protein product: CASSLGLVSYEQYF. This sequence joins TRBV7-9 and TRBJ2-7; TRBD2 might be the D (6 bases). Germline CDR1 is SEHNR and CDR2 is FQNEAQ (reference sequence). V was clipped by 3 bases and J by 0 bases, with 9 bases between them. This CDR3 contains 14 residues.

The chain links TRBV18 to TRBJ1-1, with D possibly matching TRBD1 (6 bases). Trimming took 5 bases from V and 0 from J, leaving 16 bases between them. CDR3 length: 16 amino acids. The germline V gene encodes CDR1 KGHSH and CDR2 LQKENI. The CDR3 region is CASSMFRQALNTEAFF. The CDR3 coding sequence is TGTGCCAGCTCAATGTTTCGACAGGCCCTGAACACTGAAGCTTTCTTT.

The V and J genes are TRBV19 and TRBJ2-6; D remains ambiguous. The length of the CDR3 is 15 residues. The germline CDR1 and CDR2 sequences are LNHDA and SQIVND (reference sequence). V gave up 6 bases and J gave up 0 bases, with 9 bases separating them. CDR3 DNA: TGTGCCAGTAGACGAGGAATCTCTGGGGCCAACGTCCTGACTTTC. The encoded protein is CASRRGISGANVLTF.